These 4 T cell receptor beta chains were all obtained from the same sample, sequenced in a study of CD8 T cells in cerebrospinal fluid in Alzheimer's disease. TCRdb reprocessed the 10x single-cell sequencing reads, with one entry per CDR3 protein and no DNA. Recorded for this sample: more than 700 distinct CDR3 sequences. The sequenced material came from cerebrospinal fluid. The receptors here all came from a human donor with Parkinson's disease.

This chain connects TRBV27 to TRBJ2-7; TCRdb picks TRBD2, but there is no DNA to check that call. CDR1 and CDR2 from the germline V gene are MNHEY and SMNVEV (reference sequence). The CDR3 has 14 amino acids. The CDR3 reads CASSHGGVGYEQYF.

In terms of frequency, this clonotype is medium-sized (0.01 to 0.1%). V usage is TRBV10-2 and J usage is TRBJ1-5; TCRdb names TRBD1, which stays unverified in the absence of DNA. Germline V lookup: CDR1 WSHSY, CDR2 SAAADI. The CDR3 extends over 18 amino acids. The CDR3 spells CASRPGTGSKGYNQPQHF.

This clonotype is large by frequency. The chain employs TRBV15 and TRBJ1-1; TCRdb proposes TRBD1, but this gene call is untestable without DNA. CDR3 length equals 14 residues. The germline V gene encodes CDR1 LNHNV and CDR2 YYDKDF (reference sequence). The CDR3 loop reads CATSPAGAFTEAFF.

This clonotype is called medium-sized based on its frequency. The V gene is TRBV5-4, the J gene TRBJ2-7; TCRdb designates TRBD2, a call that cannot be tested without DNA. Germline CDR1 reads SGHNT; CDR2 reads YYREEE (reference sequence). The CDR3 length is 15 residues. CDR3 residues: CASSLTSGGAGEQYF.